This T cell receptor (beta chain) was captured by sequencing in a study of blood T cell repertoires in COVID-19. In the study overall: Samples representing acute and convalescent COVID-19 were sourced from the United States, Italy and Spain. PBMCs, B-cell-depleted T cells, or T cells were the source of the cDNA or gDNA that made up the material.

This clone was counted only a few times. Seattle patient enrollment occurred during active infection, with longitudinal follow-up thereafter. Measured with immunoSEQ multiplex PCR; TCRdb has only the in-frame clones, and not every one. This sample yields 150,000 to 160,000 clones, of which around 82% are seen a single time; roughly 0.6% belongs to the top ten. The germline gives CDR1 KGHSH, CDR2 LQKENI. The CDR3 consists of 15 residues. Trimming cost V 2 bases and J 6 bases; bases outside gene matches: 5. Sequences were obtained from peripheral blood. The TCR sequence derives from a man aged 55-75 years with COVID-19, enrolled during active disease. V gene TRBV18 combines with J gene TRBJ1-4, with 8 bases matching TRBD1. The CDR3 DNA follows: TGTGCCAGCTCACCAATGGGACAGGTATATGAAAAACTGTTTTTT. Protein: CASSPMGQVYEKLFF.